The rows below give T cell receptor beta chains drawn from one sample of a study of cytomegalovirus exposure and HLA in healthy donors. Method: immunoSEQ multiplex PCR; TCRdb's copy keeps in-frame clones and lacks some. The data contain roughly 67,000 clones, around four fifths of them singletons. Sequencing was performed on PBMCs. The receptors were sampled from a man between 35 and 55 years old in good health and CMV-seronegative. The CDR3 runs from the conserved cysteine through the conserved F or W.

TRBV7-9,CASSLVNRGDTEAFF
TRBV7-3,CASSLTTGPYTEAFF
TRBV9,CASSVPGANEQFF
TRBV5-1,CASSLLARGTDTQYF
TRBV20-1,CSASQGTEQFF
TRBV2,CASSASGPKAFF
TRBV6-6,CASSYQQGHYGYTF
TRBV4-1,CASSQDPPPEQPQHF
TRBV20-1,CSAADSYEQYF
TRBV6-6,CASSSLGQGYEQYF
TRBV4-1,CASSQGDLAGVGREQFF
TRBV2,CASRDRVMTEAFF
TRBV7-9,CASSALTGQSEQYF
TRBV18,CASSPAGYTEAFF
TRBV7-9,CSSSLEGGGSDTQYF
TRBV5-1,CASSSDLTGANYGYTF
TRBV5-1,CASSPNRGLQETQYF
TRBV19,CASAGQGSKTQYF
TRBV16,CASSQRQDAYEQYF
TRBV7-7,CASSLARGDEKLFF
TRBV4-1,CASSQGPGGARETQYF
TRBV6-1,CASRMDRGTEAFF
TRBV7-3,CASSTPGLGGIQPQHF
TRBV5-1,CASRGGDSYEQYF
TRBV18,CASSADRGYAQPQHF
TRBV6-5,CASSYSRDRGRSPLHF
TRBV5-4,CASSTGLAVTYEQYF
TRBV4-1,CASSSRTLNTEAFF
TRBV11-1,CASSFGTSGGAETQYF
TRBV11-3,CASSPGQPNTGELFF